This T cell receptor (beta chain) was retrieved from a study of T cell responses to AZD1222 COVID-19 vaccine. About this clone itself: What it binds is not known.

Data came from immunoSEQ multiplex PCR; TCRdb stores just in-frame clones and leaves some out. The table lists under 70,000 clones, approximately 83% of them singletons, with about an eighth in the top ten. CDR1 is GTSNPN, CDR2 SVGIG, per germline (reference sequence). The CDR3 length is 12 residues. Trimming took off 3 bases at V and 8 bases at J, with 10 bases between the two ends. Study-wide findings and caveats: The donor group comprised mostly white British people and more females; the analysis possibly underestimated clonal diversity. Spike-specific TCR breadth and depth both grew after two AZD1222 doses.

The rearrangement uses TRBV30 and TRBJ1-4; unclear D gene. This receptor was taken from an adult in good health. The sample in question was peripheral blood, obtained on day 0 of AZD1222 vaccination. The CDR3 DNA reads as TGTGCCTGGAGCCTCCCCGGCGAAAAACTGTTTTTT. Encoded protein: CAWSLPGEKLFF.